The next 24 T cell receptor beta chains were all read from a single sample in a study of tumor-infiltrating lymphocytes in oesophageal squamous cell carcinoma (dated by TCRdb to the mid-2010s). The library relied on PCR. TCRdb records Illumina HiSeq 2000 as the sequencer. Clones were called with MiXCR by TCRdb after fastp trimmed the public reads at Q25, and only in-frame beta chains were retained. Rows are unified per CDR3 protein, each entry keeping the most common DNA and genes. This sample lists approximately 19,000 distinct CDR3 sequences; about two fifths were detected once. Under 12% of the sample belongs to the ten largest clones. Material: normal esophageal tissue next to the tumor. These receptors were collected from a male donor with esophageal squamous cell carcinoma.

Concerning this clonotype itself: This clone may be a read error of a much larger clone one base away. V is TRBV7-3 and J is TRBJ2-3; TRBD2 might be the D (5 bases). The V end was cut by 0 bases, the J end by 14 bases, with 21 bases between. The CDR3 totals 15 residues. The V gene's germline CDR1 is SGHTA and CDR2 FQGTGA. The CDR3 sequence is CASSLTGKDTGELYF. The DNA of the CDR3 is TGTGCCAGCAGCTTAACAGGGAAGGATACCGGGGAGCTGTATTTT.

Only a few counts were recorded for this clonotype. The chain joins TRBV15 to TRBJ2-4; 7 nucleotides match TRBD1. The J call could be wrong; TRBJ2-7 is a better fit for the DNA end. CDR3 length equals 14 residues. Germline values: CDR1 LNHNV, CDR2 YYDKDF (reference sequence). CDR3 sequence (DNA): TGTGCCACCAGTACACTTGACAGGGTGGACGAGCAGTACTTC. Its protein product is CATSTLDRVDEQYF.

This clonotype was seen many times. The V gene is TRBV28, the J gene TRBJ1-1; D gene unclear. Per germline, CDR1 MDHEN and CDR2 SYDVKM. This CDR3 has 15 amino acids. V was trimmed by 1 base and J by 6 bases, leaving 15 bases between them. In DNA form, the CDR3 reads TGTGCCAGCAGTTTATATGAGGGAGGGTACGCTGAAGCTTTCTTT. It is translated as CASSLYEGGYAEAFF.

The chain links TRBV11-2 to TRBJ2-1, with TRBD1 matching 7 bases. Matching the DNA end better, TRBJ2-7 makes the J call doubtful. The CDR3 has 13 residues. From germline, CDR1 is SGHAT and CDR2 FQNNGV. DNA for the CDR3: TGTGCCAGCAGGCATACAGGGGTCTACGAGCAGTACTTC. This encodes CASRHTGVYEQYF.

V is TRBV7-6 and J is TRBJ2-1; D is unresolved. V lost 2 bases to trimming and J lost 6 bases, with 8 bases between them. CDR1 is SGHVS, CDR2 FNYEAQ, per germline. The CDR3 loop spans 13 amino acids. The CDR3 here is CASSLRYLNEQFF. The CDR3 coding sequence is TGTGCCAGCAGCTTACGTTACCTCAATGAGCAGTTCTTC.

This clonotype was found many times. The CDR3: CASSGSSPLHF. Written as DNA, the CDR3 is TGTGCCAGCAGTGGGAGTTCACCCCTCCACTTT. The chain employs TRBV28 and TRBJ1-6; D ambiguous. The CDR3 has 11 residues. Germline CDR1 reads MDHEN; CDR2 reads SYDVKM. V lost 5 bases to trimming and J lost 9 bases, with 5 bases between them.

This clonotype is labeled medium-sized. The chain uses TRBV12-3 or TRBV12-4 and TRBJ2-5; possibly TRBD2 for D (7 bases). V was trimmed by 6 bases and J by 3 bases, leaving 14 bases between them. This CDR3 has 14 amino acids. Here the CDR3 DNA reads TGTGCCAGCAGGATGGGGGGGGCGAAAGAGACCCAGTACTTC. It is translated as CASRMGGAKETQYF.

By frequency in the sample, this clonotype is medium-sized. This CDR3 reads CASSFTRETQYF. CDR3 DNA: TGTGCCAGCAGCTTTACCCGTGAGACCCAGTACTTC. The V and J genes are TRBV11-3 and TRBJ2-5; no clear D. CDR1 is SGHNT and CDR2 is YENEEA in the germline V gene. V lost 3 bases and J lost 5, with 7 bases in between. The CDR3 spans 12 residues.

Remarks on this clonotype: This is likely a read error, given that the CDR3 carries no conserved phenylalanine or tryptophan at its end. Because the CDR3's place on the DNA is in doubt, the DNA is left out and the CDR3 is given as listed by TCRdb. The rearrangement links TRBV6-1 to TRBJ2-1; the D segment call TRBD1 is taken from the table without a DNA check. CDR1 and CDR2 (germline): MNHNS, SASEGT. Termini included, the CDR3 measures 16 amino acids. The CDR3 protein is CASTLTGTGYGYTFGS.

This clonotype was picked up many times. The chain recombines TRBV28 with TRBJ2-1; TRBD2 matches 9 bases. This CDR3 has 16 amino acids. The V segment lost 6 bases and the J segment 3 bases; nucleotides outside the gene matches: 9. CDR1 is MDHEN and CDR2 is SYDVKM in the germline V gene. The CDR3 here is CASSGLAGPLYNEQFF. The CDR3 coding sequence is TGTGCCAGCAGCGGGCTAGCGGGACCGCTCTACAATGAGCAGTTCTTC.

The sample holds many counts of this clonotype. The rearrangement links TRBV6-1 to TRBJ1-4; D gene uncertain. V lost 6 bases to trimming and J lost 8 bases, with 25 bases between them. Looked up from germline, CDR1 is MNHNS and CDR2 is SASEGT. This CDR3 region has 17 residues. The CDR3 protein is CASRLSGASLVEEKLFF. DNA of the CDR3: TGTGCCAGCAGACTCTCCGGCGCCTCGTTGGTTGAGGAAAAACTGTTTTTT.

This clonotype was detected many times. V is TRBV2 and J is TRBJ1-2, with a possible D match to TRBD1 (6 bases). The ends were cut back, 3 bases at V and 4 bases at J, with 12 bases in the middle. Germline CDR1 and CDR2: SNHLY and FYNNEI. CDR3 length: 14 amino acids. Here the CDR3 DNA reads TGTGCCAGCAGTGATATGACAGGATTCTATGGCTACACCTTC. Protein sequence: CASSDMTGFYGYTF.

This clonotype was counted only a few times. This chain joins TRBV7-9 and TRBJ2-1; D remains ambiguous. The end of the DNA aligns better with TRBJ2-7, so the J call may be wrong. The CDR3 spans 10 residues. Germline loops: CDR1 SEHNR, CDR2 FQNEAQ (reference sequence). The CDR3 is CASSFNEQYF. The DNA for the CDR3 is TGTGCCAGCAGCTTCAATGAGCAGTACTTC.

This clonotype was recorded many times. This may arise from a read error, as a much more abundant clone is one base away. This sequence joins TRBV28 and TRBJ2-7; 7 bases match TRBD1. The germline CDR1 and CDR2 sequences are MDHEN and SYDVKM. This CDR3 has 15 amino acids. V shed 4 bases, J shed 7 bases, and the junction held 13 bases outside the gene matches. CDR3 in DNA: TGTGCCAGCAGTTCACCGGGACAGCCTGTGGATGAGCAGTACTTC. It translates to CASSSPGQPVDEQYF.

The chain uses TRBV7-9 and TRBJ2-5; tentatively, D is TRBD1 or TRBD2 (5 bases each). The end of the DNA aligns better with TRBJ2-1, so the J call may be wrong. Germline CDR1 is SEHNR and CDR2 is FQNEAQ (reference sequence). The CDR3 sequence is 14 residues long. CDR3 nucleotide sequence: TGTGCCAGCAGCCCATCCGGGACGGGCAATGAGCAGTTCTTC. Translation: CASSPSGTGNEQFF.

In its sample, this clonotype was seen a few times. The chain recombines TRBV6-1 with TRBJ2-7; D is unresolved. This CDR3 comprises 15 residues. Germline CDR1 and CDR2: MNHNS and SASEGT. Trimming shortened V by 2 bases and J by 5 bases, and 16 bases separated the two germline ends. CDR3 protein: CASSESSARKDEQYF. The CDR3 DNA is TGTGCCAGCAGTGAAAGCTCAGCACGGAAAGACGAGCAGTACTTC.

This clonotype was detected ten times or more. The chain is built from TRBV28 and TRBJ2-5, with a tentative D call TRBD2 (7 bases). V gave up 6 bases and J gave up 2 bases, with 13 bases separating them. This CDR3 comprises 14 residues. Germline V gives CDR1 MDHEN, CDR2 SYDVKM. Written as DNA, the CDR3 is TGTGCCAGCAGCAAGGGGGGGGGGCAAGAGACCCAGTACTTC. It codes for CASSKGGGQETQYF.

The V call is TRBV6-1, the J call TRBJ2-5, with D tentatively TRBD1 (6 bases). Germline loops: CDR1 MNHNS, CDR2 SASEGT. The V end was cut by 6 bases, the J end by 11 bases, with 28 bases between. The CDR3 extends over 16 amino acids. Written as DNA, the CDR3 is TGTGCCAGCAGAACCCTCTCAGGGGCTATCTACAATGAGCAGTACTTC. This codes for CASRTLSGAIYNEQYF.

This rearrangement joins TRBV7-2 to TRBJ1-1; TRBD1 agrees at 7 bases. Germline CDR1 reads SGHTA; CDR2 reads FQGNSA. This CDR3 is 14 amino acids long. Trimming took 6 bases from V and 1 from J; bases not matched to a gene: 5. The CDR3 bases are TGTGCCAGCAGGGGACAGTCTACGAACACTGAAGCTTTCTTT. Translation gives CASRGQSTNTEAFF.

This clonotype was counted ten times or more. V is TRBV7-9 and J is TRBJ2-3; 8 bases agree with TRBD2. From germline, CDR1 is SEHNR and CDR2 FQNEAQ (reference sequence). The J segment lost 5 bases and the V segment lost 5 bases, leaving 6 bases of the junction unmatched. The CDR3 length is 14 residues. The CDR3: CASSLGLAGDTQYF. The CDR3 region has the DNA TGTGCCAGCAGCCTTGGACTAGCAGGAGATACGCAGTATTTT.

This clonotype showed up many times. The chain couples TRBV5-4 to TRBJ2-7; tentatively, D is TRBD1 (6 bases). The CDR3 runs to 14 residues. Trimming shortened V by 2 bases and J by 0 bases, and 9 bases separated the two germline ends. In germline, CDR1 is SGHNT, CDR2 YYREEE (reference sequence). The CDR3 is CASSFGQNSYEQYF. The CDR3 DNA reads as TGTGCCAGCAGCTTTGGACAGAACTCCTACGAGCAGTACTTC.

This clonotype was seen many times. The rearrangement uses TRBV28 and TRBJ2-4, with D uncertain. The CDR3 length is 11 residues. Between the trimmed V and J ends, which lost 7 bases and 15 bases, there was a span of 16 bases. In germline, CDR1 is MDHEN, CDR2 SYDVKM. Here the CDR3 reads CASTANQIRYF. CDR3 bases: TGTGCCAGCACCGCGAACCAAATCCGGTACTTC.

As to this clonotype: One junction end disagrees with the germline gene, perhaps due to a read error. This chain joins TRBV7-6 and TRBJ2-7; TRBD1 aligns across 9 bases. The germline V gene encodes CDR1 SGHVS and CDR2 FNYEAQ. The CDR3 covers 13 residues. The DNA of the CDR3 is TGTGCTAGCAGCCTCTGGACAGGGGACGAGCAGTACTTC. Protein product: CASSLWTGDEQYF.

In its sample, this clonotype is medium-sized. The J gene is TRBJ1-1, the V gene TRBV7-9; 9 bases align to TRBD1. The germline V gene has CDR1 SEHNR and CDR2 FQNEAQ (reference sequence). This CDR3 spans 14 amino acids. J gave up 3 bases and V 6 bases, and 5 bases lay outside the gene matches. The CDR3 reads CASRYDRGDTEAFF. The DNA of the CDR3 is TGTGCCAGCAGATACGACAGGGGGGACACTGAAGCTTTCTTT.